The 20 T cell receptor beta chains listed next were all sequenced from one sample in a study of blood T cell repertoires in COVID-19. This table comes from immunoSEQ multiplex PCR, and its TCRdb copy is limited to in-frame clones, with some not included. This table has roughly 51,000 clones, roughly nine tenths appearing once. The sequencing input was peripheral blood. The receptors originated from a woman aged 55 to 70 with active or convalescent COVID-19.

The chain combines TRBV5-1 with TRBJ2-2; D may be TRBD2 (5 bases). Trimming stripped 4 bases from V and 5 bases from J, with 12 bases between. Germline CDR1 is SGHRS and CDR2 is YFSETQ. The CDR3 spans 14 residues. The CDR3: CASSLRTGTGELFF. CDR3 coding DNA: TGCGCCAGCAGCCTTCGGACGGGGACCGGGGAGCTGTTTTTT.

V usage is TRBV5-8 and J usage is TRBJ1-1; D ambiguous. Germline-derived CDR1 and CDR2 are SGHTS and YDEGEE. The CDR3 consists of 16 residues. The V gene lost 4 bases and the J gene lost 0 bases, with 16 bases spanning the gap. The CDR3 loop reads CASSPREGRMNTEAFF. The CDR3 DNA is TGTGCCAGCAGCCCCCGGGAGGGAAGGATGAACACTGAAGCTTTCTTT.

The chain carries TRBV6-5 and TRBJ2-3; no definite D call. V shed 7 bases and J shed 0 bases, with 8 bases lying between them. Per the germline V gene, CDR1 is MNHEY and CDR2 is SVGAGI. This CDR3 contains 13 residues. This chain's CDR3 is CASIQTSTDTQYF. CDR3 coding DNA: TGTGCCAGCATCCAGACAAGCACAGATACGCAGTATTTT.

This CDR3 is CAISEDSFDTGELFF. DNA of the CDR3: TGTGCCATCAGTGAGGACTCCTTTGACACCGGGGAGCTGTTTTTT. V gene TRBV10-3 combines with J gene TRBJ2-2; D not certain. The germline CDR1 and CDR2 sequences are ENHRY and SYGVKD. The V and J ends lost 2 bases and 3 bases respectively, with 10 bases between them. The CDR3 contains 15 residues.

This clone was seen a handful of times. This sequence joins TRBV28 and TRBJ1-1, with D perhaps TRBD1 (5 bases). The CDR3 contains 11 residues. The germline V and J ends were trimmed by 7 bases and 8 bases, with 11 bases remaining between them. Germline CDR1 MDHEN, CDR2 SYDVKM. CDR3: CASTQGWEAFF. CDR3 in DNA: TGTGCCAGCACCCAGGGTTGGGAAGCTTTCTTT.

V is TRBV19 and J is TRBJ2-3; D is perhaps TRBD1 (7 bases). Trimming removed 5 bases from V and 5 bases from J, with 14 bases in between. Germline V gene data show CDR1 as LNHDA and CDR2 as SQIVND (reference sequence). CDR3 length equals 14 residues. CDR3 DNA sequence: TGTGCCAGTAGTGCGAGGGGGCGGGGAGATACGCAGTATTTT. Translating gives CASSARGRGDTQYF.

The chain uses TRBV18 and TRBJ1-2; D is unclear. The CDR3 has 16 amino acids. The V end lost 0 bases, the J end lost 4 bases, and 15 bases lay between the germline ends. CDR1 is KGHSH and CDR2 is LQKENI in the germline V gene. The CDR3 DNA reads TGTGCCAGCTCACCACCTAGTGTAGGAGAGAGCTATGGCTACACCTTC. Its translation: CASSPPSVGESYGYTF.

The rearrangement joins TRBV10-3 to TRBJ2-5; TRBD2 matches 9 bases. This CDR3 comprises 14 residues. Germline V gene sequence: CDR1 ENHRY, CDR2 SYGVKD. V lost 2 bases, J lost 3 bases, and 1 base stayed unmatched. The CDR3 loop is CAISEGGGEETQYF. CDR3 coding DNA: TGTGCCATCAGTGAGGGCGGGGGGGAAGAGACCCAGTACTTC.

The chain couples TRBV5-1 to TRBJ1-5, with D perhaps matching TRBD1 (6 bases). Germline CDR1 reads SGHRS; CDR2 reads YFSETQ. Trimming shortened V by 0 bases and J by 7 bases, and 8 bases separated the two germline ends. The CDR3 is made up of 13 amino acids. The CDR3 sequence is CASSLEGVQPQHF. CDR3 nucleotide sequence: TGCGCCAGCAGCTTGGAGGGGGTCCAGCCCCAGCATTTT.

Notes on this clone: Different DNA sequences within this sample yield the same CDR3. The chain employs TRBV6-5 and TRBJ2-5; 7 nucleotides match TRBD2. The J segment lost 5 bases and the V segment lost 4 bases, leaving 4 bases of the junction unmatched. The CDR3 totals 13 residues. Germline V lookup: CDR1 MNHEY, CDR2 SVGAGI. The CDR3: CASSSTSSETQYF. The DNA for the CDR3 is TGTGCCAGCAGTTCGACTAGCAGCGAGACCCAGTACTTC.

The chain carries TRBV7-9 and TRBJ2-7; D remains ambiguous. Trimming cost V 3 bases and J 6 bases, with 12 bases left between them. The germline V gene encodes CDR1 SEHNR and CDR2 FQNEAQ (reference sequence). The CDR3 has 13 residues. CDR3 protein: CASSLSRFSEQYF. CDR3 bases: TGTGCCAGCAGCTTGAGTAGATTTTCCGAGCAGTACTTC. Variable domain in full (rest from reference TRBV7-9 and TRBJ2-7): DTGVSQNPRHKITKRGQNVTFRCDPISEHNRLYWYRQTLGQGPEFLTYFQNEAQLEKSRLLSDRFSAERPKGSFSTLEIQRTEQGDSAMYLCASSLSRFSEQYFGPGTRLTVT.

J is TRBJ2-3 and V is TRBV5-1, with no clear D. V was pared by 0 bases and J by 2 bases, with 4 bases between. This CDR3 spans 13 amino acids. From germline, CDR1 is SGHRS and CDR2 YFSETQ. CDR3 DNA sequence: TGCGCCAGCAGCTTGGAAGCCACAGATACGCAGTATTTT. It translates to CASSLEATDTQYF.

The genes are TRBV28 and TRBJ1-5; 9 bases fit TRBD1. Germline V gives CDR1 MDHEN, CDR2 SYDVKM. The J segment lost 1 base and the V segment lost 6 bases, leaving 7 bases of the junction unmatched. The CDR3 runs 16 residues. The CDR3 bases are TGTGCCAGCAGCCCCTCGGACAGGGGAAGCAATCAGCCCCAGCATTTT. This gives the protein CASSPSDRGSNQPQHF.

This chain connects TRBV18 to TRBJ1-1; TRBD1 is a possible D gene (6 bases). The CDR3 runs to 13 residues. Trimming cost V 6 bases and J 10 bases, with 18 bases left between them. Germline lookup yields CDR1 KGHSH and CDR2 LQKENI. CDR3 DNA: TGTGCCAGCTCGCCAACCTCAGGGGTTGTAGCTTTCTTT. This translates into CASSPTSGVVAFF. The variable domain in full, completed from reference TRBV18 and TRBJ1-1, reads NAGVMQNPRHLVRRRGQEARLRCSPMKGHSHVYWYRQLPEEGLKFMVYLQKENIIDESGMPKERFSAEFPKEGPSILRIQQVVRGDSAAYFCASSPTSGVVAFFGQGTRLTVV.

The chain recombines TRBV6-5 with TRBJ2-2; 9 positions agree with TRBD1. J was trimmed by 7 bases and V by 6 bases; bases with no gene match: 6. Germline V CDR1 and CDR2: MNHEY, SVGAGI. The CDR3 contains 14 residues. CDR3: CASRPGTGHGELFF. In DNA, the CDR3 is TGTGCCAGCAGACCCGGGACAGGGCACGGGGAGCTGTTTTTT.

The rearrangement links TRBV28 to TRBJ2-7; tentatively, D is TRBD1 (6 bases). The V and J ends lost 5 bases and 3 bases respectively, with 17 bases between them. The CDR3 loop spans 15 amino acids. CDR1 and CDR2 (germline): MDHEN, SYDVKM. CDR3 nucleotide sequence: TGTGCCAGCAGTCTCGCCGAACAGGGCTACTACGAGCAGTACTTC. This gives the protein CASSLAEQGYYEQYF.

CDR3 sequence: CASRNRGYTEAFF. As DNA, the CDR3 is TGTGCCAGCAGGAATCGGGGTTACACTGAAGCTTTCTTT. The rearrangement links TRBV28 to TRBJ1-1, with no clear D. CDR1 and CDR2 from the germline V gene are MDHEN and SYDVKM. CDR3 length: 13 residues. Trimming left V 6 bases short and J 3 bases short, with 11 bases between.

V is TRBV28 and J is TRBJ1-2; D gene ambiguous. Germline-derived CDR1 and CDR2 are MDHEN and SYDVKM. The CDR3 contains 12 residues. V was cut by 6 bases and J by 4 bases, with 9 bases left in between. The DNA for the CDR3 is TGTGCCAGCAGGCGGAGTACCTATGGCTACACCTTC. Translating it yields CASRRSTYGYTF.

This clone was found once. This chain links TRBV4-3 with TRBJ2-1; no clear D. Germline assignment: CDR1 LGHNA and CDR2 YSLEER. The CDR3 has 15 amino acids. V lost 3 bases to trimming and J lost 4 bases, with 13 bases between them. CDR3 region: CASSQVTLEYNEQFF. CDR3 DNA: TGCGCCAGCAGCCAGGTAACCTTAGAATACAATGAGCAGTTCTTC.

V usage is TRBV7-2 and J usage is TRBJ2-3, with D possibly TRBD2 on 5 matching bases. The ends were cut back, 5 bases at V and 6 bases at J, with 18 bases in the middle. The germline CDR1 and CDR2 sequences are SGHTA and FQGNSA. This CDR3 has 15 residues. Written as DNA, the CDR3 is TGTGCCAGCAGCCCTCAGACGGGAATGGCGGATACGCAGTATTTT. Translation: CASSPQTGMADTQYF.